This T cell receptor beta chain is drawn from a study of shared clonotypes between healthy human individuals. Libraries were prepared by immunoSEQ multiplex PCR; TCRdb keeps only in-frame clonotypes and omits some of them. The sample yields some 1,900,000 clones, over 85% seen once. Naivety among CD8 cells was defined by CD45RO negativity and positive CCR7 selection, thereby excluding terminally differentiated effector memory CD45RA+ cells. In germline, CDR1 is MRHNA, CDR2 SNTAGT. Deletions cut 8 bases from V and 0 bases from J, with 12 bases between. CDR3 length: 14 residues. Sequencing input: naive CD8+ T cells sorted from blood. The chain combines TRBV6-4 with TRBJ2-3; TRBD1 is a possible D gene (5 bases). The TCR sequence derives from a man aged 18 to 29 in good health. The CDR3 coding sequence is TGTGCCAGCTCCCCAGGGTTTAGCACAGATACGCAGTATTTT. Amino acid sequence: CASSPGFSTDTQYF.